Below, 6 T cell receptor beta chains from the same sample are listed, as sequenced in a study of post-analysis software for immune sequencing data (dated by TCRdb to about 2015). The full study reports these points: Significantly higher frequencies in patients than in controls were found for several TRBV segments, including TRBV5-6, TRBV5-1 and TRBV20-1.

Library method: PCR. Data came from an Illumina HiSeq 2500. To reduce PCR and sequencing biases, unique molecular identifiers were built into the TCR beta cDNA libraries. TCRdb handled the public reads itself, with Q25 trimming in fastp and clone calling in MiXCR, and kept productive beta chains. Each CDR3 protein appears once, grouped with its most common genes and DNA. The sample table shows hundreds of thousands of distinct CDR3 sequences, and 55% to 70% are seen once. The ten largest make up about 10% of the sample. These receptors' targets are unknown. Sequenced: blood. Receptors were obtained from a girl aged 2-10 years with multiple sclerosis.

The table lists this clonotype with a few counts. The V and J genes are TRBV3-1 and TRBJ2-3, with 7 nucleotides matching TRBD2. Germline V gene sequence: CDR1 LGHDT, CDR2 YNNKEL (reference sequence). V trimming: 3 bases; J trimming: 0 bases; junction bases outside the gene matches: 6. The CDR3 runs to 16 residues. CDR3 sequence (DNA): TGTGCCAGCAGCCAGACGGCGGGGGTCAGCACAGATACGCAGTATTTT. Residues: CASSQTAGVSTDTQYF.

In its sample, this clonotype was seen a few times. The V and J genes are TRBV7-9 and TRBJ1-2, with a possible D match to TRBD1 (6 bases). The V gene's germline CDR1 is SEHNR and CDR2 FQNEAQ (reference sequence). Deletions cut 4 bases from V and 4 bases from J, with 22 bases between. This CDR3 spans 17 amino acids. The CDR3: CASSSPSGGPPTYGYTF. Here the CDR3 DNA reads TGTGCCAGCAGCTCTCCGAGTGGGGGGCCGCCGACCTATGGCTACACCTTC.

V usage is TRBV29-1 and J usage is TRBJ2-3; D tentatively fits TRBD1 or TRBD2 (6 bases each). V was shortened by 4 bases and J by 4 bases, with 15 bases between the two germline ends. The germline CDR1 and CDR2 sequences are SQVTM and ANQGSEA. The CDR3 is 14 amino acids. CDR3 bases: TGCAGCGTTGTAGGGGGGCAGAGGGCAGATACGCAGTATTTT. Its translation: CSVVGGQRADTQYF.

The rearrangement joins TRBV4-1 to TRBJ1-4; TRBD1 is a possible D gene (5 bases). CDR1 and CDR2 from the germline V gene are MGHRA and YSYEKL. CDR3 length equals 18 residues. Trimming left V 2 bases short and J 2 bases short, with 18 bases between. The CDR3 is CASSQNLDFRETNEKLFF. In nucleotides, the CDR3 is TGCGCCAGCAGCCAAAACCTAGACTTCAGGGAGACTAATGAAAAACTGTTTTTT.

This clonotype has a handful of counts. The chain carries TRBV9 and TRBJ2-1; 12 bases map to TRBD2. V shed 1 base and J 6 bases; nucleotides not matched to a gene: 8. CDR3 length: 17 residues. From germline, CDR1 is SGDLS and CDR2 YYNGEE. In nucleotides, the CDR3 is TGTGCCAGCAGCGTAATCCCGACTAGCGGGAGACCCAATGAGCAGTTCTTC. Its translation: CASSVIPTSGRPNEQFF.

This clonotype was observed a single time. V and J are TRBV7-9 and TRBJ1-2; TRBD1 might be the D (5 bases). Trimming stripped 0 bases from V and 10 bases from J, with 12 bases between. CDR1 is SEHNR, CDR2 FQNEAQ, per germline (reference sequence). This CDR3 has 13 residues. CDR3 in DNA: TGTGCCAGCAGCTTAGCAAGGGGCGACGTCTACACCTTC. Its translation: CASSLARGDVYTF.